These T cell receptor beta chains were read from a single sample in a study of blood T cell repertoires in COVID-19. Sequenced by immunoSEQ multiplex PCR; TCRdb stores in-frame clones only, minus some. The profile shows a few hundred thousand clones, 80% to 90% of them singletons. The specimen sequenced was PBMCs or T cells enriched from blood (not recorded which). Receptor source: a woman in her 50s with acute COVID-19. CDR3s include the opening cysteine and the closing phenylalanine or tryptophan.

cdr3_aa j_call v_call
CASSESTFGTGELFF TRBJ2-2 TRBV25-1
CASRTSGTTYNEQFF TRBJ2-1 TRBV6-5
CASSLQGAKEFF TRBJ2-1 TRBV6-6
CASNPGGGLNTEAFF TRBJ1-1 TRBV7-9
CASSLPDSSYEQYF TRBJ2-7 TRBV28
CASIGPTRQYF TRBJ2-7 TRBV6-5
CASRPGGGGGYTF TRBJ1-2 TRBV28
CASSEGGYYGYTF TRBJ1-2 TRBV2
CASSIDSSWTEAFF TRBJ1-1 TRBV19
CASSQRTYTHEQYF TRBJ2-7 TRBV5-1
CAISDRTSGINEQFF TRBJ2-1 TRBV10-3
CASRKGQGASYEQYF TRBJ2-7 TRBV2
CASSRRDTGNTIYF TRBJ1-3 TRBV6-5
CASSFNPGTEAFF TRBJ1-1 TRBV5-1
CASSPPAQTEAFF TRBJ1-1 TRBV18
CASSLQGRLVPSPLHF TRBJ1-6 TRBV7-9
CASSYSHSLNQPQHF TRBJ1-5 TRBV6-5
CASSLVGTGAYGYTF TRBJ1-2 TRBV3-1/TRBV3-2
CASSSGQGAWTEAFF TRBJ1-1 TRBV5-1
CASSPTMGEVGQETQYF TRBJ2-5 TRBV18
CATSVSTPEPPTYEQYF TRBJ2-7 TRBV24-1
CASRDSAYNEQFF TRBJ2-1 TRBV19
CASSIGQEWTTNEKLFF TRBJ1-4 TRBV19
CASSRQGIYEQYF TRBJ2-7 TRBV27
CASSRGQGSSYEQYF TRBJ2-7 TRBV4-2
CASSPMGWEGLSYNSPLHF TRBJ1-6 TRBV18
CSVLGQSYNEQFF TRBJ2-1 TRBV29-1
CASTSIRGYTEAFF TRBJ1-1 TRBV5-1
CASSLVGGMDSGNTIYF TRBJ1-3 TRBV5-1
CASREALGYEQYF TRBJ2-7 TRBV27
CASSPGVYGYTF TRBJ1-2 TRBV7-6
CASSLVRTGPFDTQYF TRBJ2-3 TRBV7-6
CASSQVLEGGAKDTQYF TRBJ2-3 TRBV4-3
CASSSSSGRATGELFF TRBJ2-2 TRBV9
CASSQAGTSRNEQFF TRBJ2-1 TRBV4-1
CASSLYGQETQYF TRBJ2-5 TRBV5-4
CASRPSRGTDAEAFF TRBJ1-1 TRBV6-5
CASSQRLAGSYEQYF TRBJ2-7 TRBV4-1
CASSAGTANSGNTIYF TRBJ1-3 TRBV19
CASSHVSETSLYEQYF TRBJ2-7 TRBV23-1
CASSFLQGVRTDTQYF TRBJ2-3 TRBV3-1/TRBV3-2
CASSLDKGVSSYEQYF TRBJ2-7 TRBV28
CASSRPTSGIPTGELFF TRBJ2-2 TRBV6-6
CATLFTPGGTEAFF TRBJ1-1 TRBV28
CASSEGGTVGYTF TRBJ1-2 TRBV6-1
CASSVAGEKAYNEQFF TRBJ2-1 TRBV9
CASSSWGRVAYEQYF TRBJ2-7 TRBV23-1
CASRQGSWETQYF TRBJ2-5 TRBV12-3/TRBV12-4
CASSLQGALYEQYF TRBJ2-7 TRBV7-9
CASMNRGVGRLNTEAFF TRBJ1-1 TRBV10-1
CAISPRTDNQPQHF TRBJ1-5 TRBV10-3
CASHRGDFSYEQYF TRBJ2-7 TRBV7-2
CASSVGASGRYEQYF TRBJ2-7 TRBV9